A single sample is the source of the 30 T cell receptor beta chains below, sequenced in a study of T-cell memory formation after mild COVID-19. MiXCR was run by TCRdb on the 5' RACE reads, yielding one entry per CDR3 protein. The sample has about 350,000 distinct CDR3 sequences, approximately 15% seen once. The source material was PBMCs or a T cell subset sorted from them (not recorded which). These receptors were collected from a man between 18 and 35 years old who had mild COVID-19 (a few samples of this study predate the infection). Cell type and time point are not known.

In this sample, this clonotype turned up a few times. The chain uses TRBV10-1 and TRBJ2-1; TRBD1 matches at 8 bases. Germline V gives CDR1 WNHNN, CDR2 SYGVQD (reference sequence). This CDR3 has 14 residues. The junction had 7 bases not matched to a gene; V was cut back by 6 bases and J by 6 bases. The CDR3 DNA is TGCGCCAGCAGCCAGACAGGGGTAGGCAATGAGCAGTTCTTC. It codes for CASSQTGVGNEQFF.

The chain carries TRBV4-2 and TRBJ1-5; D is uncertain. The CDR3 is 14 amino acids. V was clipped by 3 bases and J by 5 bases, with 11 bases between them. The germline V gene has CDR1 LGHNA and CDR2 YNFKEQ. CDR3 sequence: CASSQAHTHQPQHF. CDR3 bases: TGTGCCAGCAGCCAGGCGCATACCCATCAGCCCCAGCATTTT.

This clonotype showed up just a few times. V usage is TRBV5-1 and J usage is TRBJ2-7; D is possibly TRBD1 (6 bases). V was trimmed by 6 bases and J by 2 bases, leaving 15 bases between them. The CDR3 is 14 amino acids. Germline CDR1 SGHRS, CDR2 YFSETQ. Written as DNA, the CDR3 is TGCGCCAGCACCCCCGCGACAGGCCCCTACGAGCAGTACTTC. It encodes CASTPATGPYEQYF. Full variable domain (missing parts from reference TRBV5-1 and TRBJ2-7): KAGVTQTPRYLIKTRGQQVTLSCSPISGHRSVSWYQQTPGQGLQFLFEYFSETQRNKGNFPGRFSGRQFSNSRSEMNVSTLELGDSALYLCASTPATGPYEQYFGPGTRLTVT.

This clonotype was observed a handful of times. The chain recombines TRBV21-1 with TRBJ1-2. TRBV21-1 is recorded as a pseudogene. CDR3 size: 15 residues. CDR3 loop: CASSKVHSQPGGYTF. The CDR3 DNA follows: TGTGCCAGCAGCAAAGTCCATAGCCAGCCAGGTGGCTACACCTTC.

This clonotype occurred a few times. V is TRBV4-3 and J is TRBJ1-1; possibly TRBD1 for D (5 bases). The CDR3 sequence is 13 residues long. Trimming stripped 0 bases from V and 7 bases from J, with 9 bases between. The germline CDR1 and CDR2 sequences are LGHNA and YSLEER. Written as DNA, the CDR3 is TGCGCCAGCAGCCAAGAAACAGGTTTTGAAGCTTTCTTT. It is translated as CASSQETGFEAFF.

The chain combines TRBV6-5 with TRBJ1-1; TRBD1 agrees at 7 bases. With V trimmed by 5 bases and J by 1 base, 10 bases remained unmatched. In germline, CDR1 is MNHEY, CDR2 SVGAGI. The CDR3 consists of 16 residues. The CDR3 region is CASSGDRARRNTEAFF. The CDR3 nucleotides read TGTGCCAGCAGTGGAGACAGGGCCCGGAGGAACACTGAAGCTTTCTTT.

This clonotype appeared a few times. The rearrangement joins TRBV29-1 to TRBJ1-1; D remains ambiguous. Germline CDR1 and CDR2: SQVTM and ANQGSEA. The CDR3 loop spans 14 amino acids. Trimming took 6 bases from V and 0 from J, leaving 14 bases between them. The CDR3 coding sequence is TGCAGCGTGGAACTTGGGTATCTGAACACTGAAGCTTTCTTT. It is translated as CSVELGYLNTEAFF. Together with reference TRBV29-1 and TRBJ1-1, the CDR3 gives the full variable domain: SAVISQKPSRDICQRGTSLTIQCQVDSQVTMMFWYRQQPGQSLTLIATANQGSEATYESGFVIDKFPISRPNLTFSTLTVSNMSPEDSSIYLCSVELGYLNTEAFFGQGTRLTVV.

The CDR3 reads CASSPFGNEQFF. The DNA of the CDR3 is TGTGCCAGCAGCCCCTTTGGCAATGAGCAGTTCTTC. The rearrangement joins TRBV5-6 to TRBJ2-1; D is undetermined. The CDR3 length is 12 residues. Looked up from germline, CDR1 is SGHDT and CDR2 is YYEEEE. Deletions cut 4 bases from V and 6 bases from J, with 8 bases between.

This clonotype was observed a few times. The rearrangement uses TRBV5-1 and TRBJ2-7; TRBD2 aligns across 10 bases. Germline CDR1 is SGHRS and CDR2 is YFSETQ. Losses at the gene ends were 4 bases for V and 4 bases for J; bases not matched to a gene: 5. The CDR3 loop spans 14 amino acids. The CDR3 protein is CASSQTSGAYEQYV. The CDR3 DNA is TGCGCCAGCAGCCAAACTAGCGGGGCATACGAGCAGTACGTC.

The chain combines TRBV20-1 with TRBJ2-3; possible D gene TRBD2, 5 bases. The CDR3 runs to 14 residues. The germline V gene has CDR1 DFQATT and CDR2 SNEGSKA (reference sequence). V was pared by 0 bases and J by 3 bases, with 10 bases between. The CDR3 bases are TGCAGTGCTAGAGAGGGGTCGGGAACAGATACGCAGTATTTT. This encodes CSAREGSGTDTQYF.

The chain is built from TRBV5-6 and TRBJ2-7; TRBD1 aligns across 8 bases. Per germline, CDR1 SGHDT and CDR2 YYEEEE. The ends lost 1 base at V and 1 base at J; junction bases unmatched: 4. The CDR3 spans 15 residues. The CDR3 loop reads CASSLRTGWSYEQYV. Here the CDR3 DNA reads TGTGCCAGCAGCTTGAGGACAGGGTGGTCCTACGAGCAGTACGTC.

This clonotype was detected only a few times. The rearrangement links TRBV29-1 to TRBJ1-2; no clear D gene. CDR1 SQVTM and CDR2 ANQGSEA come from the germline V gene. Trimming took off 7 bases at V and 8 bases at J, with 17 bases between the two ends. This CDR3 has 12 residues. Written as DNA, the CDR3 is TGCAGCGCCCCGAGGAGCGGGAGAGGCTACACCTTC. It is translated as CSAPRSGRGYTF.

This clonotype has more than one count but fewer than ten. This chain connects TRBV5-1 to TRBJ2-1, with 8 nucleotides matching TRBD2. This CDR3 comprises 14 residues. Germline V lookup: CDR1 SGHRS, CDR2 YFSETQ. Trimming took 4 bases from V and 8 from J; bases not matched to a gene: 8. The CDR3, as DNA: TGCGCCAGCAGCAACACCGGGGGGGGCGATGAGCAGTTCTTC. Amino acid sequence: CASSNTGGGDEQFF.

J is TRBJ2-1 and V is TRBV11-3, with D perhaps matching TRBD1 or TRBD2 (6 bases each). From germline, CDR1 is SGHNT and CDR2 YENEEA. With 0 bases removed from V and 7 bases from J, the gap between germline ends came to 13 bases. The CDR3 is 15 amino acids. CDR3 protein: CASSLEWGAGNEQFF. The CDR3 coding sequence is TGTGCCAGCAGCTTAGAATGGGGGGCCGGGAATGAGCAGTTCTTC.

The chain recombines TRBV5-6 with TRBJ2-5, with D unresolved. The CDR3 has 14 amino acids. V was shortened by 1 base and J by 5 bases, with 12 bases between the two germline ends. In germline, CDR1 is SGHDT, CDR2 YYEEEE. The DNA for the CDR3 is TGTGCCAGCAGCTTGCAGGCAAACGGGGAGACCCAGTACTTC. Protein sequence: CASSLQANGETQYF.

With respect to this clonotype: A single base separates this from a much larger clone, so it may be a read error. The chain combines TRBV27 with TRBJ2-2; 7 bases are a match to TRBD2. Germline V CDR1 and CDR2: MNHEY, SMNVEV (reference sequence). The CDR3 extends over 15 amino acids. CDR3 in amino acids: CATGLWQLNTGELIF. The CDR3 region has the DNA TGTGCCACGGGACTATGGCAGTTGAACACCGGGGAGCTGATTTTT.

This clonotype was detected only a few times. The chain recombines TRBV14 with TRBJ2-1, with 7 positions matching TRBD2. The CDR3 has 15 amino acids. With V trimmed by 2 bases and J by 4 bases, 5 bases remained unmatched. Germline CDR1 and CDR2: SGHDN and FVKESK. The CDR3 DNA is TGTGCCAGCAGCCAACGGCTAGCGGATTACAATGAGCAGTTCTTC. The encoded protein is CASSQRLADYNEQFF.

This clonotype was observed a handful of times. The chain links TRBV5-6 to TRBJ2-7; no reliable D call. This CDR3 is built from 14 residues. Trimming pared 0 bases from V and 5 bases from J, leaving 12 bases between. Germline lookup yields CDR1 SGHDT and CDR2 YYEEEE. The CDR3 DNA follows: TGTGCCAGCAGCTTGGTTGACAACCAGAACGAGCAGTACGTC. Translating gives CASSLVDNQNEQYV.

This clonotype was detected many times. The chain uses TRBV7-2 and TRBJ2-1; 11 bases agree with TRBD2. The J segment lost 4 bases and the V segment lost 1 base, leaving 3 bases of the junction unmatched. The CDR3 is 16 residues long. Germline V lookup: CDR1 SGHTA, CDR2 FQGNSA. The CDR3 DNA follows: TGTGCCAGCAGCTTAGTTGCTAGCGGGGGGTACAATGAGCAGTTCTTC. Translating it yields CASSLVASGGYNEQFF.

This clonotype showed up just a few times. V is TRBV10-3 and J is TRBJ2-3; D is perhaps TRBD2 (5 bases). Trimming left V 3 bases short and J 1 base short, with 14 bases between. Germline V lookup: CDR1 ENHRY, CDR2 SYGVKD. The CDR3 spans 16 residues. DNA of the CDR3: TGTGCCATCAGTGACGGCCTAGCCCCAGGCACAGATACGCAGTATTTT. Translation gives CAISDGLAPGTDTQYF.

V is TRBV6-5 and J is TRBJ1-2, with D possibly being TRBD1 (5 bases). The CDR3 totals 15 residues. CDR1 is MNHEY and CDR2 is SVGAGI in the germline V gene. Trimming cost V 0 bases and J 0 bases, with 8 bases left between them. The CDR3 DNA is TGTGCCAGCAGTTACTCGGGGCTAGCTAACTATGGCTACACCTTC. Protein sequence: CASSYSGLANYGYTF.

This clonotype was seen at least ten times. The J gene is TRBJ2-1, the V gene TRBV24-1; 8 nucleotides match TRBD2. This CDR3 contains 15 residues. Trimming cost V 2 bases and J 6 bases; bases outside gene matches: 5. Germline CDR1 is KGHDR and CDR2 is SFDVKD. CDR3 sequence reads: CATSDWSGGANEQFF. In nucleotides, the CDR3 is TGTGCCACCAGTGATTGGAGCGGGGGCGCCAATGAGCAGTTCTTC.

V and J are TRBV9 and TRBJ1-2; D remains unclear. The CDR3 runs 16 residues. The V gene's germline CDR1 is SGDLS and CDR2 YYNGEE. Trimming took off 5 bases at V and 4 bases at J, with 21 bases between the two ends. CDR3 sequence: CASSITGRPSSYGYTF. CDR3 DNA sequence: TGTGCCAGCAGTATCACCGGGAGACCCTCTAGCTATGGCTACACCTTC. The full variable domain, completed using reference TRBV9 and TRBJ1-2, is DSGVTQTPKHLITATGQRVTLRCSPRSGDLSVYWYQQSLDQGLQFLIQYYNGEERAKGNILERFSAQQFPDLHSELNLSSLELGDSALYFCASSITGRPSSYGYTFGSGTRLTVV.

The gene calls are TRBV12-3 or TRBV12-4 and TRBJ2-3, with D maybe TRBD2 (6 bases). The V end was cut by 0 bases, the J end by 8 bases, with 15 bases between. The CDR3 covers 15 residues. The DNA of the CDR3 is TGTGCCAGCAGTTTAGCTCTCCCGGTCGGGGGTACGCAGTATTTT. Its translation: CASSLALPVGGTQYF.

The rearrangement uses TRBV27 and TRBJ1-5; 9 bases fit TRBD1. Germline CDR1 MNHEY, CDR2 SMNVEV (reference sequence). CDR3 size: 20 residues. V was pared by 6 bases and J by 1 base, with 19 bases of the junction left unmatched. The CDR3 loop reads CASSQSTGQGPRWSNQPQHF. The CDR3 DNA is TGTGCCAGCAGCCAAAGTACGGGACAGGGCCCTCGGTGGAGCAATCAGCCCCAGCATTTT.

This clonotype was observed a handful of times. The chain couples TRBV7-2 to TRBJ2-7; TRBD1 matches 11 bases. This CDR3 is built from 15 residues. V lost 5 bases and J lost 2; bases outside the gene matches: 5. Germline lookup yields CDR1 SGHTA and CDR2 FQGNSA. In DNA form, the CDR3 reads TGTGCCAGCAGCCCCTCGGGACAGGGGGCCTACGAGCAGTACTTC. It translates to CASSPSGQGAYEQYF. The variable domain in full, with the rest retrieved from reference TRBV7-2 and TRBJ2-7, is GAGVSQSPSNKVTEKGKDVELRCDPISGHTALYWYRQSLGQGLEFLIYFQGNSAPDKSGLPSDRFSAERTGGSVSTLTIQRTQQEDSAVYLCASSPSGQGAYEQYFGPGTRLTVT.

The chain has TRBV20-1 and TRBJ2-3; 11 nucleotides align to TRBD2. This CDR3 has 14 residues. After removal of 6 bases from V and 5 bases from J, the junction contained 7 bases not matched to a gene. Germline lookup yields CDR1 DFQATT and CDR2 SNEGSKA (reference sequence). In DNA, the CDR3 is TGCAGTGCAGCTACTAGCGGGGGCAAAGATACGCAGTATTTT. This codes for CSAATSGGKDTQYF.

The sample holds a few counts of this clonotype. The V call is TRBV4-1, the J call TRBJ2-2; D not resolved. Trimming shortened V by 0 bases and J by 9 bases, and 5 bases separated the two germline ends. The CDR3 has 12 residues. Germline-derived CDR1 and CDR2 are MGHRA and YSYEKL. CDR3 sequence: CASSQDSRELFF. The CDR3 DNA reads as TGCGCCAGCAGCCAAGATAGCAGGGAGCTGTTTTTT.

V usage is TRBV5-1 and J usage is TRBJ1-2; maybe TRBD1 (5 bases). Germline V CDR1 and CDR2: SGHRS, YFSETQ. Trimming cost V 0 bases and J 7 bases, with 16 bases left between them. The CDR3 consists of 15 residues. CDR3 DNA: TGCGCCAGCAGCTTGGATCCGGGGGATACATTTGGCTACACCTTC. Translation gives CASSLDPGDTFGYTF.

The table lists this clonotype with many counts. This chain uses TRBV15 with TRBJ1-4; 8 bases match TRBD1. The CDR3 is 13 residues long. The V segment lost 5 bases and the J segment 8 bases; nucleotides outside the gene matches: 4. Germline-derived CDR1 and CDR2 are LNHNV and YYDKDF (reference sequence). CDR3 sequence: CATSGQGWEKLFF. The CDR3 nucleotides read TGTGCCACCAGCGGACAGGGTTGGGAAAAACTGTTTTTT.